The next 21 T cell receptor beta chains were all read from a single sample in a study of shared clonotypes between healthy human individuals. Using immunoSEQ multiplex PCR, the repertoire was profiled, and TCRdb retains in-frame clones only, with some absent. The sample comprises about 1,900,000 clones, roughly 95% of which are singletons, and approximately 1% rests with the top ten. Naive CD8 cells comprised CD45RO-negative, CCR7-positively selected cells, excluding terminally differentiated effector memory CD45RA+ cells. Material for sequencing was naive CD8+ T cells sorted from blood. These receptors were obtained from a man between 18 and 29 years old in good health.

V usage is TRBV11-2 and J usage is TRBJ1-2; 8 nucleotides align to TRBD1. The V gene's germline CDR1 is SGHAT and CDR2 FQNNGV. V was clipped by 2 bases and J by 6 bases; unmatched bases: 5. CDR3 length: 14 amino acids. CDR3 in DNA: TGTGCCAGCAGCTTATCCAGGGGGCTGGATGGCTACACCTTC. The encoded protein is CASSLSRGLDGYTF.

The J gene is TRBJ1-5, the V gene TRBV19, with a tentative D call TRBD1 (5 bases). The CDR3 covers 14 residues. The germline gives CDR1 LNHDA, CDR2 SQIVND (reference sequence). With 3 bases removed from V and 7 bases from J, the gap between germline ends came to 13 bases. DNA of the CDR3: TGTGCCAGTAGTATGAAGGGGTCGCAGCAGCCCCAGCATTTT. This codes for CASSMKGSQQPQHF.

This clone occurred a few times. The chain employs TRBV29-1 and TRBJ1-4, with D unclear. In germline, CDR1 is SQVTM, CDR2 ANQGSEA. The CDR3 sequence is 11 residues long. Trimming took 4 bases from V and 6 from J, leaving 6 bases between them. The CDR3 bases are TGCAGCGTTGTTCGGGATGAAAAACTGTTTTTT. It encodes CSVVRDEKLFF.

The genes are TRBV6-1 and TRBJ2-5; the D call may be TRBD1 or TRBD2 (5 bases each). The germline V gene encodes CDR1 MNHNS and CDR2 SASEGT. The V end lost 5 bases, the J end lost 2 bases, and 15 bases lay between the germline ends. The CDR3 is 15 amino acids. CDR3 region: CASSNRDVTQETQYF. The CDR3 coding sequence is TGTGCCAGCAGTAACCGGGACGTAACGCAAGAGACCCAGTACTTC.

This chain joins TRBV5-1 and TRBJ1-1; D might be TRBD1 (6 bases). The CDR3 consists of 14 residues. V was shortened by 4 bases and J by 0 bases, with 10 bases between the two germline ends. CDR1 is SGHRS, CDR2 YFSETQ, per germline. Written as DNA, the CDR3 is TGCGCCAGCAGCAGTCGACAGGTGAACACTGAAGCTTTCTTT. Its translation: CASSSRQVNTEAFF.

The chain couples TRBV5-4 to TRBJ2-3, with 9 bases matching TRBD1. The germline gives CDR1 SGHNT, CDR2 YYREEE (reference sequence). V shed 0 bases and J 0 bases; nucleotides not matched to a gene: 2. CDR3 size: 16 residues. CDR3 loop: CASSLEDRGSTDTQYF. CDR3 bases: TGTGCCAGCAGCTTGGAGGACAGGGGTAGCACAGATACGCAGTATTTT.

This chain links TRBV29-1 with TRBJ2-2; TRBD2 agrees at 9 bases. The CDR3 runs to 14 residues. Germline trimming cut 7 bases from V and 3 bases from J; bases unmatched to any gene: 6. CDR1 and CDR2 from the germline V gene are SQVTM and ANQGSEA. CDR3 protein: CSGRGLADTGELFF. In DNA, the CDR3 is TGCAGCGGTCGGGGACTAGCTGACACCGGGGAGCTGTTTTTT.

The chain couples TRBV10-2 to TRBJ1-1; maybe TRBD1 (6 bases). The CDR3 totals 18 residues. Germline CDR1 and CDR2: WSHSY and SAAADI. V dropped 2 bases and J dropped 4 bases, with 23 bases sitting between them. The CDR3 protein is CASSEEPGAGVLSTEAFF. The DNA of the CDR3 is TGCGCCAGCAGTGAGGAGCCCGGGGCAGGGGTGTTGAGCACTGAAGCTTTCTTT.

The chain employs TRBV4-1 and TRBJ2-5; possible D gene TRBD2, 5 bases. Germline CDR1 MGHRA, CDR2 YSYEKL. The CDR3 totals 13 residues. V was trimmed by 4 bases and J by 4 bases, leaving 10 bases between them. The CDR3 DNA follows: TGCGCCAGCAGCCCCCCGGGGAGAGAGACCCAGTACTTC. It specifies CASSPPGRETQYF.

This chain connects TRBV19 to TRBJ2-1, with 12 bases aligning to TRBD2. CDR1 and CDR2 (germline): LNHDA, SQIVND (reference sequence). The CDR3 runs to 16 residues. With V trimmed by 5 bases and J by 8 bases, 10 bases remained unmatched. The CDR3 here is CASSPWTSGKVDEQFF. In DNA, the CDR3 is TGTGCCAGTAGTCCTTGGACTAGCGGGAAGGTCGATGAGCAGTTCTTC.

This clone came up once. The CDR3 protein is CASSQDPGSSGLDEQYF. The CDR3 coding sequence is TGCGCCAGCAGCCAAGATCCGGGGTCTAGCGGACTTGACGAGCAGTACTTC. V gene TRBV4-1 combines with J gene TRBJ2-7; 7 positions match TRBD2. This CDR3 region has 17 residues. With V trimmed by 0 bases and J by 5 bases, 13 bases remained unmatched. Germline lookup yields CDR1 MGHRA and CDR2 YSYEKL.

The CDR3 is CASSYSDLANEQFF. CDR3 bases: TGTGCCAGCAGTTACTCGGATCTAGCTAATGAGCAGTTCTTC. The chain employs TRBV6-5 and TRBJ2-1; a possible D gene is TRBD2 (5 bases). Trimming cost V 0 bases and J 7 bases, with 10 bases left between them. CDR1 MNHEY and CDR2 SVGAGI come from the germline V gene. The CDR3 is made up of 14 amino acids.

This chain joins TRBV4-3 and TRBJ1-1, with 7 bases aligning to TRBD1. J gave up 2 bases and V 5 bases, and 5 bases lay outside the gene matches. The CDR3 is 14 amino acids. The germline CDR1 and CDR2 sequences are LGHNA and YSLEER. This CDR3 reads CASSSGQSNTEAFF. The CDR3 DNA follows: TGCGCCAGCAGCTCGGGACAGAGTAACACTGAAGCTTTCTTT.

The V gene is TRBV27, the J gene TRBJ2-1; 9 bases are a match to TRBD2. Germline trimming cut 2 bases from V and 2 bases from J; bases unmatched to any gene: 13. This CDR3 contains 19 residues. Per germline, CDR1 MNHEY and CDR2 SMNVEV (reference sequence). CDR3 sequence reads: CASSLRGVSGRETYNEQFF. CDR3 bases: TGTGCCAGCAGTTTACGAGGGGTTAGCGGGAGAGAAACCTACAATGAGCAGTTCTTC.

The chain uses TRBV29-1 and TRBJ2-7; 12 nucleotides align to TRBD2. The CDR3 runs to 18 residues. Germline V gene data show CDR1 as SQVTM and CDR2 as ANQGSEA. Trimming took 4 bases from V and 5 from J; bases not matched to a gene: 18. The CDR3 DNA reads TGCAGCGTTGGATCGACTAGCGGGAGTTCCGTTTCCACCGACGAGCAGTACTTC. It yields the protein CSVGSTSGSSVSTDEQYF.

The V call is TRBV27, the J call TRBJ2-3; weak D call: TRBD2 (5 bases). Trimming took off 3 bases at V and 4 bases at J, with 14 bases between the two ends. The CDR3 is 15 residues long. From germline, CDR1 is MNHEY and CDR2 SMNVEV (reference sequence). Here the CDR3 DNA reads TGTGCCAGCAGTTTCTTTTCGGGAATCGCAGATACGCAGTATTTT. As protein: CASSFFSGIADTQYF.

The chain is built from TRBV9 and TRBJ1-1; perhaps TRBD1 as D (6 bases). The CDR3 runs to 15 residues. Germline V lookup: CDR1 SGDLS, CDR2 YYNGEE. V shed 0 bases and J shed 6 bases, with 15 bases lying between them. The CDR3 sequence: CASSVEGGSGSEAFF. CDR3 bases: TGTGCCAGCAGCGTAGAGGGGGGCTCTGGTTCTGAAGCTTTCTTT.

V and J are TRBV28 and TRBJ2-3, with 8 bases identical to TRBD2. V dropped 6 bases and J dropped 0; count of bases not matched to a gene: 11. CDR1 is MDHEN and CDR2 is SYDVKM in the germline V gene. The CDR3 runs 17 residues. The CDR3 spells CASSVPTSGPSTDTQYF. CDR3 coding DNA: TGTGCCAGCAGCGTGCCCACTAGCGGACCTAGCACAGATACGCAGTATTTT.

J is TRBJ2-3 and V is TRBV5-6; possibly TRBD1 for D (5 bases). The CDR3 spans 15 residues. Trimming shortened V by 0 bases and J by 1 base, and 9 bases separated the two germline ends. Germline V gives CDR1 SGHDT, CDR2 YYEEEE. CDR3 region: CASSLAIGGTDTQYF. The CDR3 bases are TGTGCCAGCAGCTTGGCCATAGGGGGCACAGATACGCAGTATTTT.

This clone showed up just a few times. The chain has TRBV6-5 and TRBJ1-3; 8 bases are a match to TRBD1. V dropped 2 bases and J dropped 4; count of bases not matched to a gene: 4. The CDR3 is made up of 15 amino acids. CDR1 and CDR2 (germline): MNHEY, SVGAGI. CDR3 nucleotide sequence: TGTGCCAGCAGTTACGGACAGGGATACGGAAACACCATATATTTT. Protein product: CASSYGQGYGNTIYF.

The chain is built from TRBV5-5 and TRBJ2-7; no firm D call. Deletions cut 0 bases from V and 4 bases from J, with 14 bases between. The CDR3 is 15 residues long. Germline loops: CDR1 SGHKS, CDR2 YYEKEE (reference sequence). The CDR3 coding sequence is TGTGCCAGCAGCTTGGCCGGGTATGGCGGTTACGAGCAGTACTTC. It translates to CASSLAGYGGYEQYF.